This TCR beta chain was captured by sequencing in a study of cytomegalovirus exposure and HLA in healthy donors. Trimming stripped 4 bases from V and 2 bases from J, with 12 bases between. The germline gives CDR1 LNHDA, CDR2 SQIVND (reference sequence). The CDR3 extends over 14 amino acids. The PCR employed 60 Vbeta primers together with 13 Jbeta primers. The protocol was immunoSEQ multiplex PCR, while the TCRdb copy is restricted to in-frame clones and leaves out a portion. Here the sample spans roughly 150,000 clones, approximately 83% being singletons. This chain connects TRBV19 to TRBJ2-7; D perhaps matches TRBD1 (6 bases). This clonotype originated in a male donor in good health and CMV-seronegative. Sequencing was carried out using PBMCs. CDR3 nucleotides: TGTGCCAGTAGTACGGACAGATGGACCTACGAGCAGTACTTC. Translated: CASSTDRWTYEQYF.